The source of this TCR beta chain is a study of T and B cells in COVID-19 patients. This clonotype ranks as medium-sized. Its matching antigen is unknown. Each TRB amplification used roughly 220-550 ng of genomic DNA from blood. Multiplex PCR with BIOMED2 TRB-A/B primer pools amplified TRB rearrangements. MiXCR, applied by TCRdb to the multiplex PCR reads, yields one record per CDR3 protein. In the table there are about 4,100 distinct CDR3 sequences, around 25% of which are singletons. This CDR3 contains 16 residues. CDR1 is MNHNY, CDR2 SVGAGI, per germline (reference sequence). V was shortened by 5 bases and J by 5 bases, with 18 bases between the two germline ends. Points from the study as a whole: Of 2,331 TCR clusters found only in the recovered cohort, approximately 34 had low generation probability.

Sequencing was carried out using blood. The chain joins TRBV6-6 to TRBJ2-2; maybe TRBD2 (6 bases). The receptor was isolated from a human donor with active COVID-19. This CDR3 is CASSRRLGEKTGELFF. For the CDR3, the DNA is TGTGCCAGCAGTCGTCGACTAGGGGAAAAAACCGGGGAGCTGTTTTTT.